These 5 T cell receptor beta chains share one sample of origin, sequenced in a study of T cells after yellow fever vaccination. TCRdb called the 5' RACE reads again in MiXCR, with one record for every CDR3 protein. The data show more than 95,000 distinct CDR3 sequences, with 13% to 15% seen just once and roughly 43% held by the top ten. The material was CD8+ T cells sorted from PBMCs, obtained 5 days after the yellow fever booster vaccination. The receptor source for this set is a man younger than 30 who received the YFV17D yellow fever vaccine.

The chain joins TRBV18 to TRBJ2-7; tentatively, D is TRBD1 (6 bases). The V and J ends lost 3 bases and 2 bases respectively, with 11 bases between them. In germline, CDR1 is KGHSH, CDR2 LQKENI. The CDR3 extends over 14 amino acids. The CDR3, as DNA: TGTGCCAGCTCACCGTCGGCAGGGGCCTACGAGCAGTACGTC. This codes for CASSPSAGAYEQYV.

The sample holds a few counts of this clonotype. The chain uses TRBV28 and TRBJ2-2; 8 bases are shared with TRBD1. Germline V lookup: CDR1 MDHEN, CDR2 SYDVKM. The junction had 8 bases not matched to a gene; V was cut back by 6 bases and J by 5 bases. The CDR3 is 15 residues long. CDR3 bases: TGTGCCAGCAGGAAAAGGACAGGGCGGACCGGGGAGCTGTTTTTT. It specifies CASRKRTGRTGELFF. Together with reference TRBV28 and TRBJ2-2, the CDR3 gives the full variable domain: DVKVTQSSRYLVKRTGEKVFLECVQDMDHENMFWYRQDPGLGLRLIYFSYDVKMKEKGDIPEGYSVSREKKERFSLILESASTNQTSMYLCASRKRTGRTGELFFGEGSRLTVL.

This chain connects TRBV11-2 to TRBJ2-7; possible D gene TRBD2, 6 bases. V lost 4 bases and J 2 bases, leaving 9 bases between the germline ends. This CDR3 is 13 amino acids long. CDR1 SGHAT and CDR2 FQNNGV come from the germline V gene. The chain's CDR3 is CASSSAGPYEQYF. DNA of the CDR3: TGTGCCAGCAGCTCGGCGGGGCCCTACGAGCAGTACTTC.

The chain carries TRBV4-3 and TRBJ1-2, with D tentatively TRBD1 (5 bases). The ends were cut back, 2 bases at V and 7 bases at J, with 20 bases in the middle. Germline CDR1 is LGHNA and CDR2 is YSLEER. The CDR3 loop spans 16 amino acids. The CDR3 region is CASSQLNPGGRGGYTF. The DNA for the CDR3 is TGCGCCAGCAGCCAACTAAACCCTGGGGGTCGTGGTGGCTACACCTTC.

The V gene is TRBV29-1, the J gene TRBJ2-2, with D possibly TRBD2 on 6 matching bases. Germline V gives CDR1 SQVTM, CDR2 ANQGSEA. V was cut by 7 bases and J by 7 bases, with 16 bases left in between. The CDR3 loop spans 13 amino acids. In DNA, the CDR3 is TGCAGCGCGTCGGAAGGAGGGTTCGGGGAGCTGTTTTTT. Its translation is CSASEGGFGELFF.